This TCR beta chain is from a study of blood T cell repertoires in COVID-19. About the research overall: From T cells, B-cell-depleted T cells, or PBMCs came the material, which was cDNA or gDNA.

Authors' data handling: By means of reference gene primer amplification, nucleated cell counts were estimated. Profiled with immunoSEQ multiplex PCR; TCRdb holds only in-frame clones, not every one. V and J calls and clone size follow that table, whereas D and trimming were derived from the DNA. Of fewer than 75,000 clones listed, about 89% are singletons. CDR3 length: 17 amino acids. J gave up 5 bases and V 0 bases, and 14 bases lay outside the gene matches. Looked up from germline, CDR1 is GTSNPN and CDR2 is SVGIG (reference sequence). The sample consisted of peripheral blood. The TCR comes from a man in his fifties with active COVID-19. The chain joins TRBV30 to TRBJ1-1, with 8 bases lining up with TRBD1. CDR3: CAWSVGVSRGLRTEAFF. The CDR3 nucleotides read TGTGCCTGGAGTGTAGGGGTGAGCAGGGGGCTAAGAACTGAAGCTTTCTTT.